A single sample is the source of the 4 T cell receptor beta chains below, sequenced in a study of T cells in Graves' hyperthyroidism and ophthalmopathy (dated by TCRdb to the late 2010s). Library generation was performed with multiplex PCR. Sequenced on an Illumina HiSeq 2000. The TCR beta CDR3 regions were amplified from the RNA transcripts. The TCR CDR3 was subjected to a first round of RT-PCR using the HTBI primer set and the Qiagen OneStep RT-PCR kit. TCRdb trimmed public reads at Q25 via fastp, called clones via MiXCR and kept in-frame beta chains. One record per CDR3 amino acid sequence lists the most common genes and DNA. This sample holds more than 300,000 distinct CDR3 sequences; roughly 13% were observed only once. Around 23% of the sample is held by the ten biggest clonotypes. The sample was blood. These receptors came from a woman aged 30 to 39 with Graves' hyperthyroidism.

The rearrangement uses TRBV30 and TRBJ2-3; no clear D gene. This CDR3 has 12 amino acids. The ends were cut back, 0 bases at V and 1 base at J, with 2 bases in the middle. Germline CDR1 GTSNPN, CDR2 SVGIG (reference sequence). Here the CDR3 DNA reads TGTGCCTGGAGTGTACGCACAGATACGCAGTATTTT. It yields the protein CAWSVRTDTQYF.

In this sample, this clonotype turned up many times. V gene TRBV29-1 combines with J gene TRBJ2-3; the match to TRBD2 covers 10 bases. CDR3 length equals 14 residues. J was trimmed by 3 bases and V by 6 bases; bases with no gene match: 6. CDR1 and CDR2 from the germline V gene are SQVTM and ANQGSEA. The CDR3 coding sequence is TGCAGCGTCGCACCGGGACTAGCGACAGATACGCAGTATTTT. Residues: CSVAPGLATDTQYF.

This clonotype has at least ten counts. The chain joins TRBV7-2 to TRBJ2-1; the D gene is possibly TRBD1 (6 bases). V gave up 4 bases and J gave up 6 bases, with 10 bases separating them. Germline CDR1 SGHTA, CDR2 FQGNSA. This CDR3 spans 13 amino acids. CDR3 in amino acids: CASSSGQLNEQFF. The CDR3 coding sequence is TGTGCCAGCAGCTCAGGACAGCTCAATGAGCAGTTCTTC.

The chain employs TRBV5-1 and TRBJ2-7, with 8 positions matching TRBD2. The CDR3 has 17 residues. The V gene's germline CDR1 is SGHRS and CDR2 YFSETQ. Trimming took 0 bases from V and 6 from J; bases not matched to a gene: 14. CDR3 in amino acids: CASSLGLRDRGGGEQYF. The CDR3 nucleotides read TGCGCCAGCAGCTTGGGATTAAGGGACCGGGGGGGAGGCGAGCAGTACTTC. The whole variable domain, filled in from reference TRBV5-1 and TRBJ2-7, reads KAGVTQTPRYLIKTRGQQVTLSCSPISGHRSVSWYQQTPGQGLQFLFEYFSETQRNKGNFPGRFSGRQFSNSRSEMNVSTLELGDSALYLCASSLGLRDRGGGEQYFGPGTRLTVT.